One sample yielded the 6 T cell receptor beta chains listed below, sequenced in a study of OX40 agonist ivuxolimab in advanced cancers. Profiling relied on immunoSEQ multiplex PCR, and the TCRdb table lists in-frame clones only, not all of them. The repertoire holds 55,000 to 65,000 clones, with less than 95% as singletons. Specimen: CD4+ or CD8+ T cells sorted from blood, collected in a trial of the OX40 agonist ivuxolimab. These receptors came from an adult with an advanced solid tumor such as melanoma, head and neck, liver or kidney cancer.

Written as DNA, the CDR3 is TGTGCCAGCAGACACGGTAGCCTTGAGCAGTTCTTC. Protein product: CASRHGSLEQFF. V and J are TRBV11-2 and TRBJ2-1; D uncertain. Per germline, CDR1 SGHAT and CDR2 FQNNGV. The CDR3 covers 12 residues. Between the trimmed V and J ends, which lost 6 bases and 9 bases, there was a span of 12 bases.

This clone was recorded only once. The V and J genes are TRBV27 and TRBJ2-1; 8 nucleotides match TRBD2. The trim removed 0 bases at V and 16 bases at J, leaving 14 bases unmatched. From germline, CDR1 is MNHEY and CDR2 SMNVEV (reference sequence). There are 15 residues in the CDR3. The CDR3 DNA sequence: TGTGCCAGCAGTTTATCGATCCTTACTAGCGGTCACATTTTCTTC. It encodes CASSLSILTSGHIFF.

V usage is TRBV7-9 and J usage is TRBJ2-1; weak D call: TRBD1 (6 bases). Trimming left V 4 bases short and J 2 bases short, with 12 bases between. CDR3 length equals 15 residues. Germline lookup yields CDR1 SEHNR and CDR2 FQNEAQ (reference sequence). CDR3 in amino acids: CASSYREGPYNEQFF. Here the CDR3 DNA reads TGTGCCAGCAGCTACAGGGAAGGGCCCTACAATGAGCAGTTCTTC. Supplemented by reference TRBV7-9 and TRBJ2-1, the full variable domain reads DTGVSQNPRHKITKRGQNVTFRCDPISEHNRLYWYRQTLGQGPEFLTYFQNEAQLEKSRLLSDRFSAERPKGSFSTLEIQRTEQGDSAMYLCASSYREGPYNEQFFGPGTRLTVL.

V gene TRBV5-1 combines with J gene TRBJ2-5, with D tentatively TRBD2 (5 bases). Germline V gene sequence: CDR1 SGHRS, CDR2 YFSETQ. The CDR3 contains 14 residues. Trimming removed 2 bases at V and 1 base at J, with 9 bases between. The CDR3 sequence is CASSFKGAQETQYF. CDR3 DNA sequence: TGCGCCAGCAGCTTTAAGGGAGCCCAAGAGACCCAGTACTTC.

This clone was observed once. V usage is TRBV15 and J usage is TRBJ2-7; 10 bases are shared with TRBD1. Per germline, CDR1 LNHNV and CDR2 YYDKDF (reference sequence). There are 15 residues in the CDR3. Trimming at V came to 3 bases and at J to 0 bases, leaving 2 bases not matched to a gene. The CDR3 loop is CATSRTGGLSYEQYF. The CDR3 DNA follows: TGTGCCACCAGCAGGACAGGGGGCCTCTCCTACGAGCAGTACTTC.

V and J are TRBV18 and TRBJ2-1; a weak D match, TRBD1 (5 bases). The CDR3 runs 14 residues. Trimming pared 5 bases from V and 6 bases from J, leaving 14 bases between. Germline CDR1 KGHSH, CDR2 LQKENI. For the CDR3, the DNA is TGTGCCAGCTCAGTACAGGACCATCCCAATGAGCAGTTCTTC. This translates into CASSVQDHPNEQFF.